This T cell receptor beta chain was found in a study of blood T cells in healthy people across ages. For the second PCR, which ran for about 7 to 11 cycles, a sample-barcoded 5' primer and a J-beta primer mix were used. TCRdb re-derived calls from the 5' RACE reads in MiXCR, one entry per CDR3 protein. The table has 550,000 to 650,000 distinct CDR3 sequences, roughly a quarter seen once. This clonotype was counted a few times. V lost 4 bases and J 2 bases, leaving 12 bases between the germline ends. CDR1 is SQVTM and CDR2 is ANQGSEA in the germline V gene. The CDR3 length is 14 residues. These same records also appear under a second study, on T cells of mothers and their children.

The TCR was taken from a boy younger than 10 in good health. The chain combines TRBV29-1 with TRBJ2-1; no clear D gene. Sequenced material: blood. The CDR3 spells CSVGWSEPYNEQFF. CDR3 coding DNA: TGCAGCGTTGGTTGGTCGGAGCCCTACAATGAGCAGTTCTTC.